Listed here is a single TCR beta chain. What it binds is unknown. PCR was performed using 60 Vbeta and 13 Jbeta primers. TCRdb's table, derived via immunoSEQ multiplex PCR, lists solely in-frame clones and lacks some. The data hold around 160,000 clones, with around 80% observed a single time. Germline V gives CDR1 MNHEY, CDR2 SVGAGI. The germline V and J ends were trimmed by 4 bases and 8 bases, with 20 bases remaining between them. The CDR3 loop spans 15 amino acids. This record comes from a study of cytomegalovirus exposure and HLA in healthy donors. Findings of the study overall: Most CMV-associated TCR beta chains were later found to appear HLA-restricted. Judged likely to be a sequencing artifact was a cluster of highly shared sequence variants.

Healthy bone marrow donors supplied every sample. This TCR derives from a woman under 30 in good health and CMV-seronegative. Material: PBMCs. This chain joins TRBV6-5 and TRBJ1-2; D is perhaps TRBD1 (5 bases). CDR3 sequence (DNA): TGTGCCAGCAGTTCCACAGGTGAAGTGGTGGGAGGCTACACCTTC. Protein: CASSSTGEVVGGYTF.